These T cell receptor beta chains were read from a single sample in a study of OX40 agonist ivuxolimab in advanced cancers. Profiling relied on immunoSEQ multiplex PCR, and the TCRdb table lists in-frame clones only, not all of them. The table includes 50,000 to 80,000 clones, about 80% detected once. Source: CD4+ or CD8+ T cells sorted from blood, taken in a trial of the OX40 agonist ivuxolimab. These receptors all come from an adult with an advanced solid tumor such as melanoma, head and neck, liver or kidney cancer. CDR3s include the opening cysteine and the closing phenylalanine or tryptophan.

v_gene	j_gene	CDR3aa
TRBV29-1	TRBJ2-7	CSTREGHYEQYF
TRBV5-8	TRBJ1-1	CASSSRAAEAFF
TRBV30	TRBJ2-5	CAWSLGQEETQYF
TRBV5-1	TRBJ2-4	CASSSGSGDVAKNIQYF
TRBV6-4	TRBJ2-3	CASSERGGTDTQYF
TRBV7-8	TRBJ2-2	CASSPGMTRTGELFF
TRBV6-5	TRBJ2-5	CASSFWTGMQETQYF
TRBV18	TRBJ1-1	CASSRQVWLIDTEAFF
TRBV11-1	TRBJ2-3	CASSLPSSGTQYF
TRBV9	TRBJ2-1	CASSPRTGEMVLF